These T cell receptor beta chains were read from a single sample in a study of T cell changes during pregnancy in multiple sclerosis. Sequencing was performed with immunoSEQ multiplex PCR; in TCRdb, only in-frame clones are kept and a portion is missing. In the table there are tens of thousands of clones, around 91% of which are singletons. The sequenced sample was peripheral blood, obtained in the third trimester of pregnancy. Receptors originate from a female donor in good health, enrolled as a control in a pregnancy study. Both conserved end residues are part of each CDR3. Each record gives: CDR3 DNA, CDR3 protein, D gene, V gene, clone size, J gene. D genes are given only for firm matches. Size tells how often a clone was seen (once, few, many) or the class of an expanded clone, and some rows leave it out.

TGTGCCAGCAAATCAGGAAGGAACACTGAAGCTTTCTTT CASKSGRNTEAFF NA TRBV2 NA TRBJ1-1
TGTGCCAGCAGCCCTAGTGCGATCGTTAACACTGAAGCTTTCTTT CASSPSAIVNTEAFF NA TRBV7-6 NA TRBJ1-1
TGTGCCAGCAGCTTGCGCGGGGGCCCCTACAATGAGCAGTTCTTC CASSLRGGPYNEQFF NA TRBV5-4 once TRBJ2-1
TGTGCCAGCTCAGACAGGGGGGACACTGAAGCTTTCTTT CASSDRGDTEAFF TRBD1 TRBV18 NA TRBJ1-1
TGTGCCAGCAGTTCACCAGGGCGTGGCTACACCTTC CASSSPGRGYTF NA TRBV28 few TRBJ1-2
TGTGCCAGCAGCTTTGTAGCGGGGGGGAGTGATACGCAGTATTTT CASSFVAGGSDTQYF TRBD2 TRBV7-3 NA TRBJ2-3
TGTGCCAGCTCGTCAGGGGGACAGAGCAATCAGCCCCAGCATTTT CASSSGGQSNQPQHF TRBD1 TRBV18 NA TRBJ1-5
TGTGCCAGCAGTCGTACTCCAGAAGGGGCAGCTTTCTTT CASSRTPEGAAFF NA TRBV28 NA TRBJ1-1
TGTGCCAGCAGTTCCCCAAGAGGGAAAAACATTCAGTACTTC CASSSPRGKNIQYF NA TRBV6-5 NA TRBJ2-4
TGTGCCAGCAGTAGAGACAGGTTGGCAGATGGCTACACCTTC CASSRDRLADGYTF NA TRBV6-4 NA TRBJ1-2
TGTGCCAGCAGCATACAGGGGGCGAGCAATCAGCCCCAGCATTTT CASSIQGASNQPQHF TRBD1 TRBV7-2 NA TRBJ1-5
TGTGCCAGCAGCCGGACATCTCCCTCCTACGAGCAGTACTTC CASSRTSPSYEQYF NA TRBV11-2 NA TRBJ2-7